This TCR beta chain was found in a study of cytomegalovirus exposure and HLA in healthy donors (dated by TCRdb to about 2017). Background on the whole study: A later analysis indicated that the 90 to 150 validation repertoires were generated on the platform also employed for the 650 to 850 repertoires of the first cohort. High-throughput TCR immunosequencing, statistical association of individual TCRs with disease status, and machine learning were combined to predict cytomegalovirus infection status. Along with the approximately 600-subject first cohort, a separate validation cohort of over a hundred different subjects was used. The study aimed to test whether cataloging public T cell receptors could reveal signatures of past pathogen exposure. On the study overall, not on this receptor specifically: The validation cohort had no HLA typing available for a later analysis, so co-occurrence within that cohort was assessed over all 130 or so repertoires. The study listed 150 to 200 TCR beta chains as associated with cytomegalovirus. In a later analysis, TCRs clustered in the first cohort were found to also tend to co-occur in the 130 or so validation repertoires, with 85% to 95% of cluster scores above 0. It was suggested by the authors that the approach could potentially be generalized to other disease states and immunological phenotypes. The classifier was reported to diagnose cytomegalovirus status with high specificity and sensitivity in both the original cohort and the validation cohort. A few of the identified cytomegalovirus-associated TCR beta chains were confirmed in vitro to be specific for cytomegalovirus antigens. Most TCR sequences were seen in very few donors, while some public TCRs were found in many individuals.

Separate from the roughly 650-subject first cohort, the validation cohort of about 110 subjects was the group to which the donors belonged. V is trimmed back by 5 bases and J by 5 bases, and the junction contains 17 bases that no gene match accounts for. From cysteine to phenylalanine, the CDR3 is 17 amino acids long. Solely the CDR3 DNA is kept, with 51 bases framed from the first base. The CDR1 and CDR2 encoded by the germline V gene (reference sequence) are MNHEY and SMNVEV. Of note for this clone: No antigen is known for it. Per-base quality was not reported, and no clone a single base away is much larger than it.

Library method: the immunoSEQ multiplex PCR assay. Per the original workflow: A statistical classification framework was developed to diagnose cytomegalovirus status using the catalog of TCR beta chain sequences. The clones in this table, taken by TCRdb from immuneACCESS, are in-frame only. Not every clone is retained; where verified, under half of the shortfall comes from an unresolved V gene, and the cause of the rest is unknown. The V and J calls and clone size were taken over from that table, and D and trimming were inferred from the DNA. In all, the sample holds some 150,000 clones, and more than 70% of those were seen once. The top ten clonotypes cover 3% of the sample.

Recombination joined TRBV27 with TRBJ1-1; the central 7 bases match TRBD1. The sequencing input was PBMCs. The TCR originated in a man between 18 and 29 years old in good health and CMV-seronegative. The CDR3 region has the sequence CASSPLRGSGGSTEAFF. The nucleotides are TGTGCCAGCAGTCCCCTCCGGGGATCAGGGGGTAGTACTGAAGCTTTCTTT.